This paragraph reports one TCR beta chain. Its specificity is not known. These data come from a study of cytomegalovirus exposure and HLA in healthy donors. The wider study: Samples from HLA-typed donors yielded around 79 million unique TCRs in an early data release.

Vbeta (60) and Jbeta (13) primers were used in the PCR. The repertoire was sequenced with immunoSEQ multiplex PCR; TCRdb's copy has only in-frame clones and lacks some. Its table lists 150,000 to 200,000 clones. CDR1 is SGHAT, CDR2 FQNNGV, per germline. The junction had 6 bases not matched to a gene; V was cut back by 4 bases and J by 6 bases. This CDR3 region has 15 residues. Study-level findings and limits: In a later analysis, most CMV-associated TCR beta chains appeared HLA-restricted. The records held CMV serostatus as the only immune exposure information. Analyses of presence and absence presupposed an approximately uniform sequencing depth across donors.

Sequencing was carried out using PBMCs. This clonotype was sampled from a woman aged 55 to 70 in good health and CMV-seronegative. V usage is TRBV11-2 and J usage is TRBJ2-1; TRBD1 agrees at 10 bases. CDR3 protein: CASSWTGGLVNEQFF. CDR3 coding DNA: TGTGCCAGCAGCTGGACAGGGGGATTGGTCAATGAGCAGTTCTTC.